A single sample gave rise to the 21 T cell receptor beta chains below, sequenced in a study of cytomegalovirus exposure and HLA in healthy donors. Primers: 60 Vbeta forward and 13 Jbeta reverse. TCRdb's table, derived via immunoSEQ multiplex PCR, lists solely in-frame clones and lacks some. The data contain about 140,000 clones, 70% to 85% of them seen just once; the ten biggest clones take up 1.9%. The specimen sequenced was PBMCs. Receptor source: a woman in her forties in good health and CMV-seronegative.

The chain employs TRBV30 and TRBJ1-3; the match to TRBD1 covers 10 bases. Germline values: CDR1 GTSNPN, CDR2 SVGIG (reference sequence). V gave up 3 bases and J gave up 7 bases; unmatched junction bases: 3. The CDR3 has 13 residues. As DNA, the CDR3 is TGTGCCTGGAGGAGGACAGGGGGGAACACCATATATTTT. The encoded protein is CAWRRTGGNTIYF.

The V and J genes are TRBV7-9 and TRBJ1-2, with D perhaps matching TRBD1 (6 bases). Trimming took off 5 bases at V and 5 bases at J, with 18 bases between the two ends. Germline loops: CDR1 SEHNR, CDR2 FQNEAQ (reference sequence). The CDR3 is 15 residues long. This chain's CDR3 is CASSDQDRPLYGYTF. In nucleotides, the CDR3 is TGTGCCAGCAGCGACCAAGACAGGCCCCTATATGGCTACACCTTC.

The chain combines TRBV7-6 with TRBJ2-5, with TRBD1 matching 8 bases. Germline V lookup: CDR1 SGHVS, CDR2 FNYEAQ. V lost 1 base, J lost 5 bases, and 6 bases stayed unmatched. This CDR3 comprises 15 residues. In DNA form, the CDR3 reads TGTGCCAGCAGCTTAGGGCAGGGGGCGCGGGAGACCCAGTACTTC. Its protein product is CASSLGQGARETQYF.

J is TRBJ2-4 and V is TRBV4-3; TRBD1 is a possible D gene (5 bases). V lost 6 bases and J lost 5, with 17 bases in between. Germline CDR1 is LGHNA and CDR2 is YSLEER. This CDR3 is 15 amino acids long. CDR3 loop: CASSVDGQGQNIQYF. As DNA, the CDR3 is TGCGCCAGCAGTGTAGATGGACAAGGCCAAAACATTCAGTACTTC.

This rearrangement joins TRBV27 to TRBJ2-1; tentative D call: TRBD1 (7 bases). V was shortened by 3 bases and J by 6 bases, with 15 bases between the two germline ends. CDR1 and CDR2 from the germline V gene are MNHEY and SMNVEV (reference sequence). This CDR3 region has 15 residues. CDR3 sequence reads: CASSFGGTVGNEQFF. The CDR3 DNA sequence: TGTGCCAGCAGTTTTGGGGGGACAGTCGGCAATGAGCAGTTCTTC.

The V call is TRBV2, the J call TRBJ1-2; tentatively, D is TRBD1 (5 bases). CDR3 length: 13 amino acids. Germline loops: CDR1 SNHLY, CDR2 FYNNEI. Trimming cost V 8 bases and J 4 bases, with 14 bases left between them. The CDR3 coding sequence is TGTGCCAGCTTCCGGGGGGAGGGCTATGGCTACACCTTC. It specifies CASFRGEGYGYTF.

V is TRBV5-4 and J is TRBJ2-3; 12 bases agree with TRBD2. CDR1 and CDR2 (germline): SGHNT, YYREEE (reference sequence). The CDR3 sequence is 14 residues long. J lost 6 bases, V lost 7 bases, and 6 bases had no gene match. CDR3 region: CASQLAGGRDTQYF. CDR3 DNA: TGTGCCAGCCAACTAGCGGGAGGACGGGATACGCAGTATTTT.

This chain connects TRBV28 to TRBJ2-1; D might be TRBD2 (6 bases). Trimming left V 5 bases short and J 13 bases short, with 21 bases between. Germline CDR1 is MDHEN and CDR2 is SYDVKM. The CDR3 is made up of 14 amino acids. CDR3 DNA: TGTGCCAGCAGTCCACCGGGAGCTCGACTAGAACAGTTCTTC. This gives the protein CASSPPGARLEQFF. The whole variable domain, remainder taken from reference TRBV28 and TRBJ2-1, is DVKVTQSSRYLVKRTGEKVFLECVQDMDHENMFWYRQDPGLGLRLIYFSYDVKMKEKGDIPEGYSVSREKKERFSLILESASTNQTSMYLCASSPPGARLEQFFGPGTRLTVL.

CDR3 amino acids: CASSQTERYEQYF. DNA of the CDR3: TGCGCCAGCAGCCAAACCGAGAGGTACGAGCAGTACTTC. V gene TRBV4-1 combines with J gene TRBJ2-7; D unresolved. This CDR3 comprises 13 residues. Germline loops: CDR1 MGHRA, CDR2 YSYEKL. V was cut by 2 bases and J by 4 bases, with 9 bases left in between.

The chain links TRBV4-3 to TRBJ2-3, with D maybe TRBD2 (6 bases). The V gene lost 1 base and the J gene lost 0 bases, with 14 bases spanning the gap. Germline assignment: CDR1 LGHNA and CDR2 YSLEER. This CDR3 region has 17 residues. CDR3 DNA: TGCGCCAGCAGCCAAGTTGGGGTAGCGGAAAGCACAGATACGCAGTATTTT. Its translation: CASSQVGVAESTDTQYF.

The CDR3, as DNA: TGCGCCAGCAGTCAATCGGCGCTCCGACGCGGACAGGGACCATACGAGCAGTACTTC. Translating gives CASSQSALRRGQGPYEQYF. The V and J genes are TRBV23-1 and TRBJ2-7; 8 positions match TRBD1. TRBV23-1 is reported as an ORF; its role is uncertain. Trimming at V came to 0 bases and at J to 4 bases, leaving 17 bases not matched to a gene. There are 19 residues in the CDR3.

This CDR3 is CASNVAGDQPQHF. In nucleotides, the CDR3 is TGTGCCAGTAACGTGGCAGGGGACCAGCCCCAGCATTTT. The J gene is TRBJ1-5, the V gene TRBV7-9, with D possibly being TRBD1 (6 bases). Germline V gene data show CDR1 as SEHNR and CDR2 as FQNEAQ (reference sequence). Trimming cost V 9 bases and J 7 bases, with 16 bases left between them. The CDR3 loop spans 13 amino acids.

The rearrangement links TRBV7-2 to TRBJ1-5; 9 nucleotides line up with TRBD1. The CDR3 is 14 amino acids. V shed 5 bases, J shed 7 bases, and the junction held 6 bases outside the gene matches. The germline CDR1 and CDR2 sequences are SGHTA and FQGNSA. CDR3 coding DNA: TGTGCCAGCAGCCAAAGGACAGGGGAGCAGCCCCAGCATTTT. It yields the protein CASSQRTGEQPQHF.

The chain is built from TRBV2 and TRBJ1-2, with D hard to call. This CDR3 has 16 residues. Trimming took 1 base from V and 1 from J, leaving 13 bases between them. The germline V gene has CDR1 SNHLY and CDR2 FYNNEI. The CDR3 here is CASSEGGRSNNYGYTF. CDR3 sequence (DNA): TGTGCCAGCAGTGAAGGAGGCAGATCGAATAACTATGGCTACACCTTC. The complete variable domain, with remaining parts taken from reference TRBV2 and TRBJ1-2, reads EPEVTQTPSHQVTQMGQEVILRCVPISNHLYFYWYRQILGQKVEFLVSFYNNEISEKSEIFDDQFSVERPDGSNFTLKIRSTKLEDSAMYFCASSEGGRSNNYGYTFGSGTRLTVV.

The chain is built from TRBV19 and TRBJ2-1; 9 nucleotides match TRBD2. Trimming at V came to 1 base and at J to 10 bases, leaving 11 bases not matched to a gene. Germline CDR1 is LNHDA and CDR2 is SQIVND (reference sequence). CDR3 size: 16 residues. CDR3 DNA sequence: TGTGCCAGTAGTATAGGTTTGGCTAGCGGGGAATCGGAGCAGTTCTTC. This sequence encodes CASSIGLASGESEQFF.

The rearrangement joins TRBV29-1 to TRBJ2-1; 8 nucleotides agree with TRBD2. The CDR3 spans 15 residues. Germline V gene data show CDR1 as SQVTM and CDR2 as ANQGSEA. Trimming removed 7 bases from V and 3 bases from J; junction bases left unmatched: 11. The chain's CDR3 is CSAQTLAGIYNEQFF. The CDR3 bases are TGCAGCGCACAAACCCTAGCGGGCATCTACAATGAGCAGTTCTTC.

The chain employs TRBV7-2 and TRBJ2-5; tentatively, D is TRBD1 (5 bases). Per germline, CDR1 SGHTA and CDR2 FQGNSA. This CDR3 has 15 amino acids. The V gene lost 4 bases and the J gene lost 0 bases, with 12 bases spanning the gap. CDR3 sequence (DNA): TGTGCCAGCAGCTCGAAACAGGAGAACCAAGAGACCCAGTACTTC. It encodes CASSSKQENQETQYF.

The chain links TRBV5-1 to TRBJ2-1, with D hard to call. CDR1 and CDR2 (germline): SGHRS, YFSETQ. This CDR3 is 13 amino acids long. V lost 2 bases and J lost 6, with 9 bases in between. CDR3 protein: CASSFVPSNEQFF. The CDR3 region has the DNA TGCGCCAGCAGCTTCGTACCTAGCAATGAGCAGTTCTTC.

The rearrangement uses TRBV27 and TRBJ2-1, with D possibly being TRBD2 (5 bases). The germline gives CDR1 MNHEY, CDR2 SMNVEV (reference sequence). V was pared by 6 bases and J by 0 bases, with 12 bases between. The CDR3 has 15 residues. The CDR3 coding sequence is TGTGCCAGCAGCCAGGACTTCAACTCCTACAATGAGCAGTTCTTC. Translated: CASSQDFNSYNEQFF.

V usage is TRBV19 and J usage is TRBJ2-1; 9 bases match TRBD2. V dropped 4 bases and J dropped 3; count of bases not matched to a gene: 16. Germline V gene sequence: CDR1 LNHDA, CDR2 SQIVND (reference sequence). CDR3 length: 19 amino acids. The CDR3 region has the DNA TGTGCCAGTAGTACCCCAGCGGGAGGTACTTTACCCTACTACAATGAGCAGTTCTTC. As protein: CASSTPAGGTLPYYNEQFF.

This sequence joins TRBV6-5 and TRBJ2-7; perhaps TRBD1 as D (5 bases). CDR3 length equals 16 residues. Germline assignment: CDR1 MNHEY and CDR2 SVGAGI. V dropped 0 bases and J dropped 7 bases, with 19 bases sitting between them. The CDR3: CASSYSWRSGAWEQYF. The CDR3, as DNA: TGTGCCAGCAGTTACTCGTGGAGAAGTGGGGCCTGGGAGCAGTACTTC.